This T cell receptor (beta chain) was obtained from a study of identical twins. The table lists this clonotype with many counts. Antigen: not known. Donors uniformly comprised healthy Caucasians. The CDR3 spans 15 residues. The V segment lost 2 bases and the J segment 0 bases; nucleotides outside the gene matches: 1. Per the germline V gene, CDR1 is SGHRS and CDR2 is YFSETQ. Findings and caveats of the study: Out-of-frame TCR alpha sharing in monozygotic twins exceeded recombination model predictions. Not following the same donors, the study drew its conclusions from cross-sectional statistical analysis. Sequences that were beta out-of-frame showed weaker excess twin sharing.

TCRdb ran MiXCR on the 5' RACE reads and lists one entry per CDR3 protein. The sample includes around 490,000 distinct CDR3 sequences, over 11% of them seen just once. This same sample was also part of a study on yellow fever vaccine responses in identical twins.

This clonotype was sampled from a woman aged 18 to 35 in good health. The source material was CD4+ T cells sorted from blood. The gene calls are TRBV5-1 and TRBJ2-3; TRBD1 matches at 9 bases. CDR3 sequence: CASSLQGASTDTQYF. Here the CDR3 DNA reads TGCGCCAGCAGCTTACAGGGGGCAAGCACAGATACGCAGTATTTT.